These 24 T cell receptor beta chains share one sample of origin, sequenced in a study of control samples from healthy donors and cancer patients. The protocol was immunoSEQ multiplex PCR, while the TCRdb copy is restricted to in-frame clones and leaves out a portion. The table has 230,000 or so clones, roughly 94% seen once; the top ten hold about 1.6%. The sequencing sample was made of blood. These receptors were obtained from a man aged 45-60 years in good health.

The rearrangement uses TRBV3-1 (or the pseudogene TRBV3-2) and TRBJ2-2; TRBD2 matches at 8 bases. V was pared by 8 bases and J by 0 bases, with 8 bases of the junction left unmatched. CDR3 length: 16 amino acids. Germline V CDR1 and CDR2: LGHDT, YNNKEL (reference sequence). DNA for the CDR3: TGTGCCAGCCGGAACGGGGGGGGCCCGAACACCGGGGAGCTGTTTTTT. It is translated as CASRNGGGPNTGELFF.

The CDR3, as DNA: TGTGCCAGCAGCCTCGACAGGATGGTTTCACCCCTCCACTTT. It codes for CASSLDRMVSPLHF. V gene TRBV5-6 combines with J gene TRBJ1-6; a weak D match, TRBD1 (6 bases). The CDR3 is 14 amino acids. The germline CDR1 and CDR2 sequences are SGHDT and YYEEEE. Trimming removed 4 bases at V and 9 bases at J, with 14 bases between.

V is TRBV25-1 and J is TRBJ2-5; D not resolved. V lost 4 bases, J lost 5 bases, and 11 bases lay in between. Germline CDR1 is MGHDK and CDR2 is SYGVNS. The CDR3 is 13 residues long. DNA of the CDR3: TGTGCCAGCAGTGGTTTGGGATGGGAGACCCAGTACTTC. The encoded protein is CASSGLGWETQYF.

The gene calls are TRBV11-2 and TRBJ2-5; D ambiguous. The V gene's germline CDR1 is SGHAT and CDR2 FQNNGV. V was clipped by 6 bases and J by 6 bases, with 11 bases between them. The CDR3 covers 12 residues. CDR3 loop: CASSFLGKTQYF. The CDR3 bases are TGTGCCAGCAGTTTCCTCGGAAAGACCCAGTACTTC.

This sequence joins TRBV3-1 (or the pseudogene TRBV3-2) and TRBJ2-5; 11 nucleotides align to TRBD2. CDR1 is LGHDT and CDR2 is YNNKEL in the germline V gene (reference sequence). The CDR3 contains 16 residues. Losses at the gene ends were 6 bases for V and 2 bases for J; bases not matched to a gene: 8. The CDR3 sequence: CASSQSTSGGQETQYF. In nucleotides, the CDR3 is TGTGCCAGCAGTCAGAGCACTAGCGGGGGACAAGAGACCCAGTACTTC.

J is TRBJ1-1 and V is TRBV5-1, with 8 bases that match TRBD1. V gave up 5 bases and J gave up 4 bases; unmatched junction bases: 7. Germline V lookup: CDR1 SGHRS, CDR2 YFSETQ. The CDR3 consists of 14 residues. The CDR3 is CASSFLTGGTEAFF. The DNA for the CDR3 is TGCGCCAGCAGTTTCCTAACAGGGGGCACTGAAGCTTTCTTT.

The rearrangement uses TRBV30 and TRBJ2-7; either TRBD1 or TRBD2 may supply D (5 bases each). CDR1 GTSNPN and CDR2 SVGIG come from the germline V gene (reference sequence). V lost 4 bases and J lost 5, with 18 bases in between. The CDR3 length is 14 residues. Here the CDR3 reads CAWNRDLQSDEQYF. The CDR3 region has the DNA TGTGCCTGGAATCGGGACCTACAGAGCGACGAGCAGTACTTC.

The CDR3 spells CASSQEIVPGFYGYTF. CDR3 sequence (DNA): TGTGCCAGCAGCCAAGAAATTGTCCCCGGGTTCTATGGCTACACCTTC. The chain joins TRBV3-1 (or the pseudogene TRBV3-2) to TRBJ1-2; D not certain. With 0 bases removed from V and 4 bases from J, the gap between germline ends came to 15 bases. Germline CDR1 is LGHDT and CDR2 is YNNKEL (reference sequence). The CDR3 covers 16 residues.

J is TRBJ1-2 and V is TRBV14; D unresolved. CDR1 and CDR2 from the germline V gene are SGHDN and FVKESK. CDR3 size: 16 residues. Trimming removed 3 bases from V and 3 bases from J, with 17 bases in between. CDR3 region: CASSQLGTLGDYGYTF. CDR3 coding DNA: TGTGCCAGCAGCCAGCTCGGCACTCTGGGCGACTATGGCTACACCTTC.

This clone showed up just once. V usage is TRBV18 and J usage is TRBJ2-1, with TRBD1 as a possible D gene (6 bases). Deletions cut 3 bases from V and 6 bases from J, with 12 bases between. Germline CDR1 reads KGHSH; CDR2 reads LQKENI. CDR3 length: 14 amino acids. CDR3 coding DNA: TGTGCCAGCTCACCTGAAACAGGGTCCAATGAGCAGTTCTTC. Amino acids: CASSPETGSNEQFF.

V is TRBV9 and J is TRBJ1-1; no clear D gene. With 0 bases removed from V and 3 bases from J, the gap between germline ends came to 6 bases. Germline V gene lookup returns CDR1 SGDLS and CDR2 YYNGEE. The CDR3 extends over 13 amino acids. The CDR3 loop reads CASSVEGYTEAFF. The CDR3, as DNA: TGTGCCAGCAGCGTAGAAGGGTACACTGAAGCTTTCTTT.

This chain uses TRBV5-1 with TRBJ2-7; 11 bases map to TRBD1. The trim removed 2 bases at V and 2 bases at J, leaving 3 bases unmatched. The CDR3 covers 15 residues. Per germline, CDR1 SGHRS and CDR2 YFSETQ. CDR3 in amino acids: CASSFQGQGAYEQYF. Written as DNA, the CDR3 is TGCGCCAGCAGCTTCCAGGGACAGGGGGCCTACGAGCAGTACTTC.

The rearrangement joins TRBV10-3 to TRBJ2-2; no firm D call. The V end lost 0 bases, the J end lost 0 bases, and 14 bases lay between the germline ends. This CDR3 contains 18 residues. Germline V gives CDR1 ENHRY, CDR2 SYGVKD. This CDR3 reads CAISESTFYPTNTGELFF. CDR3 DNA sequence: TGTGCCATCAGTGAGTCGACCTTTTACCCCACGAACACCGGGGAGCTGTTTTTT.

This chain connects TRBV6-2 or TRBV6-3 to TRBJ1-2; D is unresolved. The CDR3 runs 14 residues. Germline-derived CDR1 and CDR2 are MNHEY and SVGEGT. V was shortened by 0 bases and J by 5 bases, with 10 bases between the two germline ends. CDR3 in DNA: TGTGCCAGCAGTTACTCGCGGGGTTCATATGGCTACACCTTC. Its translation is CASSYSRGSYGYTF.

The CDR3 coding sequence is TGCGCCAGCAGCCAGACTAGTTTACGGGAGACCCAGTACTTC. Translating it yields CASSQTSLRETQYF. The chain joins TRBV5-1 to TRBJ2-5; the D gene is possibly TRBD2 (6 bases). Trimming left V 4 bases short and J 5 bases short, with 15 bases between. This CDR3 comprises 14 residues. Germline V gene sequence: CDR1 SGHRS, CDR2 YFSETQ.

The chain recombines TRBV28 with TRBJ1-4, with D possibly matching TRBD1 (6 bases). Germline V gives CDR1 MDHEN, CDR2 SYDVKM. The ends were cut back, 4 bases at V and 6 bases at J, with 12 bases in the middle. The CDR3 covers 14 residues. Written as DNA, the CDR3 is TGTGCCAGCAGTTCCCAGGGGTTGTATGAAAAACTGTTTTTT. This encodes CASSSQGLYEKLFF.

The rearrangement joins TRBV5-1 to TRBJ1-2; 7 bases match TRBD1. The V gene's germline CDR1 is SGHRS and CDR2 YFSETQ. The CDR3 has 15 residues. V lost 0 bases to trimming and J lost 6 bases; unmatched junction nucleotides: 8. The CDR3 spells CASSLELGQMNGYTF. The CDR3 region has the DNA TGCGCCAGCAGCTTGGAGTTGGGACAGATGAATGGCTACACCTTC.

V and J are TRBV6-5 and TRBJ2-7; TRBD1 aligns across 11 bases. Germline trimming cut 0 bases from V and 4 bases from J; bases unmatched to any gene: 5. This CDR3 has 16 amino acids. Germline lookup yields CDR1 MNHEY and CDR2 SVGAGI. Written as DNA, the CDR3 is TGTGCCAGCAGTTACTCGCTGGACAGGGGGCTGTACGAGCAGTACTTC. It codes for CASSYSLDRGLYEQYF.

The chain employs TRBV5-1 and TRBJ2-2; D may correspond to TRBD1 or TRBD2 (5 bases each). The germline V and J ends were trimmed by 4 bases and 4 bases, with 11 bases remaining between them. Looked up from germline, CDR1 is SGHRS and CDR2 is YFSETQ. The CDR3 loop spans 14 amino acids. The CDR3 is CASSRDRRTGELFF. DNA of the CDR3: TGCGCCAGCAGCCGGGACCGCCGCACCGGGGAGCTGTTTTTT.

The CDR3 coding sequence is TGTGCCAGCAGCCCGGGACAGACGAGAGGCACTGAAGCTTTCTTT. Its translation is CASSPGQTRGTEAFF. The V call is TRBV28, the J call TRBJ1-1; 7 bases are a match to TRBD1. The length of the CDR3 is 15 residues. V gave up 6 bases and J gave up 4 bases; unmatched junction bases: 11. The germline gives CDR1 MDHEN, CDR2 SYDVKM.

The CDR3 region is CASSFPGSYGYTF. The CDR3 nucleotides are TGTGCCAGCAGTTTTCCGGGGTCCTATGGCTACACCTTC. The chain carries TRBV12-3 or TRBV12-4 and TRBJ1-2; D ambiguous. CDR3 length: 13 residues. Trimming took off 3 bases at V and 4 bases at J, with 9 bases between the two ends.

The table lists this clone with a few counts. The chain uses TRBV5-8 and TRBJ1-5; perhaps TRBD1 as D (5 bases). Trimming pared 4 bases from V and 2 bases from J, leaving 16 bases between. The CDR3 extends over 16 amino acids. Germline V gives CDR1 SGHTS, CDR2 YDEGEE. The CDR3 loop reads CASSTGLGVGNQPQHF. As DNA, the CDR3 is TGTGCCAGCAGCACCGGTCTAGGGGTCGGCAATCAGCCCCAGCATTTT.

The chain combines TRBV3-1 (or the pseudogene TRBV3-2) with TRBJ1-4, with D possibly matching TRBD1 (5 bases). The V end lost 8 bases, the J end lost 4 bases, and 14 bases lay between the germline ends. The CDR3 extends over 14 amino acids. The germline V gene has CDR1 LGHDT and CDR2 YNNKEL (reference sequence). CDR3 in DNA: TGTGCCAGCCACCAGGGTGGGATTAATGAAAAACTGTTTTTT. This encodes CASHQGGINEKLFF.

The chain is built from TRBV4-1 and TRBJ1-5; a possible D gene is TRBD1 (5 bases). The ends were cut back, 1 base at V and 5 bases at J, with 9 bases in the middle. CDR1 is MGHRA and CDR2 is YSYEKL in the germline V gene. This CDR3 comprises 14 residues. CDR3 coding DNA: TGCGCCAGCAGCCAAGGACAGTCCTATCAGCCCCAGCATTTT. This codes for CASSQGQSYQPQHF.